These 20 T cell receptor beta chains originate from one sample sequenced in a study of PD-L1 blockade in urothelial cancer. The repertoire was sequenced with immunoSEQ multiplex PCR; TCRdb's copy has only in-frame clones and lacks some. The sample holds under 40,000 clones; 90% are singletons and the top ten take roughly 7.6%. The sample in question was PBMCs, obtained around atezolizumab (anti-PD-L1) treatment. Every receptor here comes from a man in his 70s with urothelial cancer.

This CDR3 is CASSFRTGGNQPQHF. The DNA for the CDR3 is TGCGCCAGCAGTTTTAGGACAGGGGGTAATCAGCCCCAGCATTTT. This chain links TRBV5-1 with TRBJ1-5, with 10 positions matching TRBD1. Germline V gives CDR1 SGHRS, CDR2 YFSETQ. Trimming at V came to 5 bases and at J to 4 bases, leaving 6 bases not matched to a gene. This CDR3 is built from 15 residues.

V and J are TRBV4-2 and TRBJ2-5; 11 bases are shared with TRBD2. Germline V gene sequence: CDR1 LGHNA, CDR2 YNFKEQ. J lost 2 bases, V lost 2 bases, and 13 bases had no gene match. This CDR3 comprises 19 residues. In nucleotides, the CDR3 is TGTGCCAGCAGCCAAAGAACTAGCGGGAGTCGAAATGAACAAGAGACCCAGTACTTC. Translation gives CASSQRTSGSRNEQETQYF.

The rearrangement links TRBV13 to TRBJ2-7; D is uncertain. Germline V lookup: CDR1 PRHDT, CDR2 FYEKMQ (reference sequence). The CDR3 is 11 amino acids. The ends were cut back, 4 bases at V and 3 bases at J, with 4 bases in the middle. In nucleotides, the CDR3 is TGTGCCAGCAGCTCAATCTACGAGCAGTACTTC. Amino acid sequence: CASSSIYEQYF.

A word on this clone: This may be a read error, as it is one base from a much larger clone. This chain uses TRBV25-1 with TRBJ2-5; possibly TRBD2 for D (6 bases). The V end was cut by 5 bases, the J end by 9 bases, with 19 bases between. The CDR3 has 14 residues. Germline CDR1 is MGHDK and CDR2 is SYGVNS. As DNA, the CDR3 is TGTGCCAGCAGTCGGCGGGGAGATAGGGAGGCCCAGTACTTC. The encoded protein is CASSRRGDREAQYF. The full variable domain, with the rest looked up from reference TRBV25-1 and TRBJ2-5, is EADIYQTPRYLVIGTGKKITLECSQTMGHDKMYWYQQDPGMELHLIHYSYGVNSTEKGDLSSESTVSRIRTEHFPLTLESARPSHTSQYLCASSRRGDREAQYFGPGTRLLVL.

Details on this clone: The sample holds other DNA sequences that translate to the same CDR3. Here the CDR3 reads CASSFKGPGNTIYF. DNA of the CDR3: TGTGCCAGCAGTTTTAAGGGGCCTGGAAACACCATATATTTT. The chain carries TRBV6-5 and TRBJ1-3; D is possibly TRBD1 (5 bases). Between the trimmed V and J ends, which lost 4 bases and 2 bases, there was a span of 9 bases. The CDR3 is made up of 14 amino acids. The germline V gene encodes CDR1 MNHEY and CDR2 SVGAGI.

The gene calls are TRBV9 and TRBJ2-3; D is uncertain. The V end lost 3 bases, the J end lost 2 bases, and 13 bases lay between the germline ends. The length of the CDR3 is 15 residues. Looked up from germline, CDR1 is SGDLS and CDR2 is YYNGEE. CDR3 nucleotides: TGTGCCAGCAGCGCTGGAGAGGTTTACACAGATACGCAGTATTTT. Protein product: CASSAGEVYTDTQYF.

In DNA form, the CDR3 reads TGTGCCAGCAGTTCCACTAGTCCCTACGAGCAGTACTTC. Translation: CASSSTSPYEQYF. The V call is TRBV28, the J call TRBJ2-7; perhaps TRBD2 as D (5 bases). Germline V gene lookup returns CDR1 MDHEN and CDR2 SYDVKM. The length of the CDR3 is 13 residues. Trimming left V 4 bases short and J 2 bases short, with 9 bases between.

The chain carries TRBV9 and TRBJ2-2; 8 nucleotides match TRBD1. The CDR3 is made up of 16 amino acids. Germline V gives CDR1 SGDLS, CDR2 YYNGEE. Trimming took 0 bases from V and 5 from J; bases not matched to a gene: 6. The CDR3 spells CASSVASGGATGELFF. The CDR3 region has the DNA TGTGCCAGCAGCGTAGCGTCAGGGGGCGCGACCGGGGAGCTGTTTTTT.

The table lists this clone with a count of one. Written as DNA, the CDR3 is TGTGCCAGCAGCTTAGGGGCGGGAGTGTATGGGGAGCAGTTCTTC. It translates to CASSLGAGVYGEQFF. The chain links TRBV11-2 to TRBJ2-1, with TRBD2 matching over 7 bases. The CDR3 sequence is 15 residues long. Germline V gives CDR1 SGHAT, CDR2 FQNNGV. Trimming at V came to 1 base and at J to 10 bases, leaving 10 bases not matched to a gene.

The CDR3 loop reads CASVPPGQTRYEQYF. CDR3 DNA sequence: TGTGCCAGCGTACCTCCGGGACAGACACGCTACGAGCAGTACTTC. V is TRBV27 and J is TRBJ2-7, with 7 bases fitting TRBD1. CDR1 is MNHEY, CDR2 SMNVEV, per germline (reference sequence). V shed 8 bases and J 3 bases; nucleotides not matched to a gene: 13. This CDR3 contains 15 residues.

The chain carries TRBV30 and TRBJ1-5; D possibly corresponds to TRBD1 (6 bases). This CDR3 is built from 17 residues. CDR1 and CDR2 from the germline V gene are GTSNPN and SVGIG (reference sequence). V was pared by 0 bases and J by 0 bases, with 15 bases between. CDR3 sequence: CAWSVRDNSYSNQPQHF. DNA for the CDR3: TGTGCCTGGAGTGTACGGGACAACAGTTATAGCAATCAGCCCCAGCATTTT.

This chain links TRBV25-1 with TRBJ2-3; 8 nucleotides line up with TRBD2. Germline V lookup: CDR1 MGHDK, CDR2 SYGVNS. The CDR3 spans 14 residues. J lost 3 bases, V lost 6 bases, and 5 bases had no gene match. This CDR3 is CASRRAGVTDTQYF. In DNA form, the CDR3 reads TGTGCCAGCAGAAGAGCGGGAGTGACAGATACGCAGTATTTT.

This clone was detected once. V and J are TRBV5-4 and TRBJ2-2; D possibly corresponds to TRBD1 (5 bases). Trimming took 1 base from V and 7 from J, leaving 8 bases between them. The CDR3 loop spans 13 amino acids. Germline CDR1 is SGHNT and CDR2 is YYREEE (reference sequence). This CDR3 reads CASSLRDSGELFF. DNA of the CDR3: TGTGCCAGCAGCTTGAGAGACAGCGGGGAGCTGTTTTTT.

The chain is built from TRBV7-8 and TRBJ2-7, with TRBD1 identical over 9 bases. Germline CDR1 reads SGHVS; CDR2 reads FQNEAQ. Trimming removed 5 bases from V and 0 bases from J; junction bases left unmatched: 14. The CDR3 sequence is 18 residues long. The CDR3 DNA reads as TGTGCCAGCAGCGCAGATCCCGGGACAGGGTTTAGCTCCTACGAGCAGTACTTC. Translating it yields CASSADPGTGFSSYEQYF.

V gene TRBV11-2 combines with J gene TRBJ1-2; D gene ambiguous. V was cut by 0 bases and J by 1 base, with 9 bases left in between. The V gene's germline CDR1 is SGHAT and CDR2 FQNNGV. The CDR3 extends over 15 amino acids. The DNA for the CDR3 is TGTGCCAGCAGCTTAGATGACAAGATTAACTATGGCTACACCTTC. Protein: CASSLDDKINYGYTF.

V usage is TRBV9 and J usage is TRBJ2-7, with 9 bases identical to TRBD2. Germline V lookup: CDR1 SGDLS, CDR2 YYNGEE. V was clipped by 2 bases and J by 4 bases; unmatched bases: 4. The CDR3 has 14 amino acids. This CDR3 reads CASSVSSGTYEQYF. Here the CDR3 DNA reads TGTGCCAGCAGCGTCTCTAGCGGGACTTACGAGCAGTACTTC.

This sequence joins TRBV4-1 and TRBJ2-1; D unclear. The ends were cut back, 2 bases at V and 9 bases at J, with 11 bases in the middle. CDR3 size: 13 residues. CDR1 is MGHRA and CDR2 is YSYEKL in the germline V gene. The CDR3 DNA is TGCGCCAGCAGCCAATTCAGGCTGGGTGAGCAGTTCTTC. Its protein is CASSQFRLGEQFF.

The rearrangement links TRBV6-5 to TRBJ1-4; 8 bases agree with TRBD1. The CDR3 covers 14 residues. From germline, CDR1 is MNHEY and CDR2 SVGAGI. The V and J ends lost 6 bases and 8 bases, in that order; junction bases with no gene match: 8. CDR3 in amino acids: CASRGGTGLEKLFF. CDR3 in DNA: TGTGCCAGCAGAGGAGGGACAGGCCTCGAAAAACTGTTTTTT.

The chain joins TRBV2 to TRBJ2-3; D may be TRBD2 (6 bases). The CDR3 runs 15 residues. Germline lookup yields CDR1 SNHLY and CDR2 FYNNEI. The V and J ends lost 5 bases and 0 bases respectively, with 12 bases between them. This chain's CDR3 is CASSPSGSSTDTQYF. Here the CDR3 DNA reads TGTGCCAGCAGTCCGAGCGGGTCTAGCACAGATACGCAGTATTTT.

V and J are TRBV11-2 and TRBJ2-2; possibly TRBD1 for D (6 bases). The CDR3 spans 13 residues. The germline V and J ends were trimmed by 1 base and 7 bases, with 7 bases remaining between them. CDR1 and CDR2 from the germline V gene are SGHAT and FQNNGV. In DNA form, the CDR3 reads TGTGCCAGCAGCTTAGTCAGGGGCGGGGAGCTGTTTTTT. Its protein is CASSLVRGGELFF.